This T cell receptor beta chain originates from a study of PD-1 blockade in classical Hodgkin lymphoma. Whole-study context: Patients were treated with nivolumab at 3 mg/kg, and this was given intravenously every 2 weeks. General study findings and limits: Newly diagnosed patients were reported to exhibit reduced baseline TCR diversity relative to healthy donors. The diversity seen at baseline in complete responders resembled that of newly diagnosed patients.

With regard to this clone: Antigen unknown.

As to time point: cycle 4 day 1 (C4D1), after five to seven weeks of nivolumab. Each patient experienced a relapse that followed autologous stem cell transplantation, and brentuximab vedotin exposure varied. TCRdb's table, derived via immunoSEQ multiplex PCR, lists solely in-frame clones and lacks some. The table records some 19,000 clones, about 84% of them present only once. Trimming left V 4 bases short and J 2 bases short, with 12 bases between. The CDR3 has 15 amino acids. Germline V gene data show CDR1 as LGHNA and CDR2 as YSLEER. The TCR comes from a human donor with classical Hodgkin lymphoma. The sequenced sample was peripheral blood mononuclear cells (PBMCs), obtained before the fourth cycle of nivolumab. The rearrangement uses TRBV4-3 and TRBJ2-4; D possibly uses TRBD1 or TRBD2 (5 bases each). The CDR3 loop is CASSRGKGPKNIQYF. CDR3 nucleotide sequence: TGCGCCAGCAGCCGGGGGAAGGGACCCAAAAACATTCAGTACTTC.